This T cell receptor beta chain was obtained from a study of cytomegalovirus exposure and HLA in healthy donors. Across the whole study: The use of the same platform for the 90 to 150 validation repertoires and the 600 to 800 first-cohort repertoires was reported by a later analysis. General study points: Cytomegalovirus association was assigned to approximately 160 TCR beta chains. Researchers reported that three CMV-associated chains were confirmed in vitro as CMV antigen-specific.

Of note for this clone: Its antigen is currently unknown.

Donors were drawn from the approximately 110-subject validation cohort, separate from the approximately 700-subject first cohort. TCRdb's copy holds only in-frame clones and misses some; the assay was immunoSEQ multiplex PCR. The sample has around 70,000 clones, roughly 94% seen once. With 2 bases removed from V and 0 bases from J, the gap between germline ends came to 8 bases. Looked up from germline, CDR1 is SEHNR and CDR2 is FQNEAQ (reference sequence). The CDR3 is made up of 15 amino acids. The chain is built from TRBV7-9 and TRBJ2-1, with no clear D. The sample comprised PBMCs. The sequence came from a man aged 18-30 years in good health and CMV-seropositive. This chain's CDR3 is CASSLSSPSYNEQFF. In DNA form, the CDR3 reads TGTGCCAGCAGCTTAAGTAGTCCCTCCTACAATGAGCAGTTCTTC.